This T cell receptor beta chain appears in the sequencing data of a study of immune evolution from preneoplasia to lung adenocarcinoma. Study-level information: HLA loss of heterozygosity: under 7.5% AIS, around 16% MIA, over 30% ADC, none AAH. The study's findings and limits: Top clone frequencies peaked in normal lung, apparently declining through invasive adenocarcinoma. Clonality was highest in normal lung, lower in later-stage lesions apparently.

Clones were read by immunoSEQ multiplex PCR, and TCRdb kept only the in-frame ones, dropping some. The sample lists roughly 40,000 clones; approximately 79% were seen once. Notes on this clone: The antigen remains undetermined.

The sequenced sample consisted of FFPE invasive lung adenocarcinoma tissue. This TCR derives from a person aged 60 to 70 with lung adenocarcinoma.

CDR3: CASSLFKGAYEQYF. The CDR3 bases are TGTGCCAGCAGTTTATTCAAGGGGGCCTACGAGCAGTACTTC. J is TRBJ2-7 and V is TRBV28; maybe TRBD1 (6 bases). The CDR3 is 14 amino acids. V lost 1 base, J lost 2 bases, and 9 bases lay in between. Per the germline V gene, CDR1 is MDHEN and CDR2 is SYDVKM.